The rows below give T cell receptor beta chains drawn from one sample of a study of cytomegalovirus exposure and HLA in healthy donors. Assay: immunoSEQ multiplex PCR; the TCRdb copy retains only in-frame clones and omits some. This sample has more than 95,000 clones, with 80% found just once. Material for sequencing was PBMCs. Receptors were obtained from a female donor in good health and CMV-seronegative. Both conserved end residues are part of each CDR3. The order of the fields is J gene, D gene, V gene, clone size, CDR3 DNA, CDR3 protein. The D gene is left open where the match is weak. The size field is filled for only some rows; it gives once, few, many or a size class.

J gene: TRBJ1-5; D gene: TRBD1; V gene: TRBV6-1; clone size: once; CDR3 DNA: TGTGCCAGCACCCCCTCCAGGGGGCTCGGTCAGCCCCAGCATTTT; CDR3 protein: CASTPSRGLGQPQHF
J gene: TRBJ2-7; D gene: TRBD2; V gene: TRBV7-9; clone size: -; CDR3 DNA: TGTTCCAGCAGCTACGGACTAGCGGGAGGCTTGATTCCCTACGAGCAGTACTTC; CDR3 protein: CSSSYGLAGGLIPYEQYF
J gene: TRBJ1-6; D gene: TRBD1; V gene: TRBV2; clone size: -; CDR3 DNA: TGTGCCACTCGACAGGGGAATTCACCCCTCCACTTT; CDR3 protein: CATRQGNSPLHF
J gene: TRBJ2-1; D gene: TRBD1; V gene: TRBV6-1; clone size: -; CDR3 DNA: TGTGCCAGCACCCCGGCCGGGACAGGTTACAATGAGCAGTTCTTC; CDR3 protein: CASTPAGTGYNEQFF
J gene: TRBJ1-2; D gene: TRBD1; V gene: TRBV9; clone size: -; CDR3 DNA: TGTGCCAGCAGCGGCCTGAGGCCTTCGGGACAGGTCTTC; CDR3 protein: CASSGLRPSGQVF
J gene: TRBJ2-1; D gene: TRBD1; V gene: TRBV6-5; clone size: -; CDR3 DNA: TGTGCCAGCAGTTACAGGCCAGGGGGCGCATACAATGAGCAGTTCTTC; CDR3 protein: CASSYRPGGAYNEQFF
J gene: TRBJ2-3; D gene: TRBD2; V gene: TRBV6-5; clone size: -; CDR3 DNA: TGTGCCAGCAACCTAGCGGGGGGTGGCACAGATACGCAGTATTTT; CDR3 protein: CASNLAGGGTDTQYF
J gene: TRBJ1-3; D gene: -; V gene: TRBV19; clone size: -; CDR3 DNA: TGTGCCAGTAGTATAGATGTGACATCTGGAAACACCATATATTTT; CDR3 protein: CASSIDVTSGNTIYF
J gene: TRBJ1-6; D gene: -; V gene: TRBV5-1; clone size: -; CDR3 DNA: TGCGCCAGCACCTATATCCCAGGCTATAATTCACCCCTCCACTTT; CDR3 protein: CASTYIPGYNSPLHF
J gene: TRBJ1-4; D gene: -; V gene: TRBV10-2; clone size: few; CDR3 DNA: TGCGCCAGCAGTCTCCTCTTGGGGAGAGGACGCGAAAAACTGTTTTTT; CDR3 protein: CASSLLLGRGREKLFF
J gene: TRBJ1-4; D gene: -; V gene: TRBV6-5; clone size: once; CDR3 DNA: TGTGCCAGCAGGCCCCGGGGGGGCGAAAAACTGTTTTTT; CDR3 protein: CASRPRGGEKLFF
J gene: TRBJ2-3; D gene: TRBD1; V gene: TRBV11-3; clone size: -; CDR3 DNA: TGTGCCAGCAGCTTAGCCGCGACAGGGGGCGCATCAGATACGCAGTATTTT; CDR3 protein: CASSLAATGGASDTQYF
J gene: TRBJ2-3; D gene: TRBD2; V gene: TRBV5-4; clone size: once; CDR3 DNA: TGTGCCAGCAGCTTTACGCGGGGGGCGTTCACAGATACGCAGTATTTT; CDR3 protein: CASSFTRGAFTDTQYF
J gene: TRBJ2-3; D gene: -; V gene: TRBV7-3; clone size: -; CDR3 DNA: TGTGCCAGCAGCTTAAAACCCCATGTCGTTCGGCAGGGTGAACACACAGATACGCAGTATTTT; CDR3 protein: CASSLKPHVVRQGEHTDTQYF
J gene: TRBJ2-5; D gene: TRBD1; V gene: TRBV5-1; clone size: -; CDR3 DNA: TGCGCCAGCAGCCCCCCTGGGACAGGGGTGGTGGAGCAGTACTTC; CDR3 protein: CASSPPGTGVVEQYF
J gene: TRBJ2-1; D gene: -; V gene: TRBV4-1; clone size: -; CDR3 DNA: TGCGCCAGCAGCCTTAGGAGGTGGGACAATGAGCAGTTCTTC; CDR3 protein: CASSLRRWDNEQFF